This T cell receptor beta chain was recovered during a study of blood T cell repertoires in COVID-19. The overall study: Samples came from the United States, Italy and Spain, spanning acute and convalescent COVID-19.

Trimming left V 0 bases short and J 3 bases short, with 16 bases between. The CDR3 is made up of 17 amino acids. CDR1 LGHNA and CDR2 YNFKEQ come from the germline V gene. Seattle patient enrollment occurred during active infection, with longitudinal follow-up thereafter. Original analysis: Estimates of nucleated cell counts were drawn from the amplification of reference gene primers. The table came from immunoSEQ multiplex PCR; TCRdb's copy has only in-frame clones and leaves some out. Clone size and the V and J calls come from that table; the DNA yielded D and trimming. The sample includes fewer than 250,000 clones, roughly 80% of them seen just once.

The clonotype originates from a woman aged 80 or older with COVID-19, enrolled during active disease. Sequencing used peripheral blood. V usage is TRBV4-2 and J usage is TRBJ2-3, with D tentatively TRBD2 (7 bases). This CDR3 reads CASSQERGGGGTDTQYF. Written as DNA, the CDR3 is TGTGCCAGCAGCCAAGAAAGGGGGGGCGGGGGAACAGATACGCAGTATTTT.